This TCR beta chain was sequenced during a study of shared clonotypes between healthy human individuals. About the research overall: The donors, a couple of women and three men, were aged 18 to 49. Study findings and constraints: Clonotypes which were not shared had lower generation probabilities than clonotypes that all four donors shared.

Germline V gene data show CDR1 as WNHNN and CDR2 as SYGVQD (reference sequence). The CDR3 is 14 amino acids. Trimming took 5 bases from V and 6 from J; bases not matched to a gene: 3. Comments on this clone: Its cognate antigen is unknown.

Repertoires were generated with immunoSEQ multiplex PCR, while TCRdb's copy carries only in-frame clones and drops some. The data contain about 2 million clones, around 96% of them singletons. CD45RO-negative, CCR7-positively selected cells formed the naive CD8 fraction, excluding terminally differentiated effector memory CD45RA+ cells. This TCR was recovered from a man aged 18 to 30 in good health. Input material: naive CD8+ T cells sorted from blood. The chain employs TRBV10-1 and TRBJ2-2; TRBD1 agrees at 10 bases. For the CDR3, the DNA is TGCGCCAGCAGTAAGACAGGGGGCTCCGGGGAGCTGTTTTTT. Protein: CASSKTGGSGELFF.